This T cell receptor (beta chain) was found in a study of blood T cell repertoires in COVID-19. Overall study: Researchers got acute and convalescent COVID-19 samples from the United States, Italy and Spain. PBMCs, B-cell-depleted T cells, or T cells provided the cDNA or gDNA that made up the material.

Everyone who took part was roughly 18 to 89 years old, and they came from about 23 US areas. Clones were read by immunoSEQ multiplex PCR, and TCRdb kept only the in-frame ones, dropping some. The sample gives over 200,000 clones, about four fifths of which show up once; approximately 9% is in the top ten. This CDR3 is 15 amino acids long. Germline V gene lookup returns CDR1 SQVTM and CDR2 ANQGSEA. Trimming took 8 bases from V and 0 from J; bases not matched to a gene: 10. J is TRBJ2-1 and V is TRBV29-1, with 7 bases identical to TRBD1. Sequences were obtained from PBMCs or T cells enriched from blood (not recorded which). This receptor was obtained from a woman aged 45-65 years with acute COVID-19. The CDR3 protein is CSSRTGKSSYNEQFF. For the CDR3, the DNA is TGCAGCTCGCGGACAGGAAAGAGCTCCTACAATGAGCAGTTCTTC.